These 12 T cell receptor beta chains were all obtained from the same sample, sequenced in a study of shared clonotypes between healthy human individuals. CD45RO negativity and positive selection for CCR7 defined naive CD8 cells, a population that excluded terminally differentiated effector memory CD45RA+ cells. The assay was immunoSEQ multiplex PCR, and TCRdb's table has in-frame clones only and misses some. The table includes hundreds of thousands of clones, around 95% detected once. The specimen was naive CD8+ T cells sorted from blood. These receptors were collected from a woman aged 30 to 39 in good health.

The CDR3 region is CECRNSYNEQFF. Here the CDR3 DNA reads TGTGAGTGCCGTAACTCCTACAATGAGCAGTTCTTC. The chain is built from TRBV28 and TRBJ2-1; D not certain. The CDR3 length is 12 residues. Germline CDR1 MDHEN, CDR2 SYDVKM.

The chain combines TRBV28 with TRBJ2-3; TRBD2 is a possible D gene (6 bases). With 2 bases removed from V and 6 bases from J, the gap between germline ends came to 9 bases. This CDR3 spans 13 amino acids. Germline loops: CDR1 MDHEN, CDR2 SYDVKM. The CDR3 coding sequence is TGTGCCAGCAGTTTACTTGGGAGGGATACGCAGTATTTT. Translating gives CASSLLGRDTQYF.

V and J are TRBV25-1 and TRBJ2-5, with D possibly TRBD1 on 5 matching bases. This CDR3 is built from 15 residues. CDR1 and CDR2 from the germline V gene are MGHDK and SYGVNS. The V gene lost 4 bases and the J gene lost 0 bases, with 12 bases spanning the gap. The CDR3 DNA reads as TGTGCCAGCAGTGTGACAGCTACGTACCAAGAGACCCAGTACTTC. This sequence encodes CASSVTATYQETQYF.

The chain recombines TRBV10-2 with TRBJ2-7, with TRBD2 matching over 7 bases. The germline V gene has CDR1 WSHSY and CDR2 SAAADI. V dropped 5 bases and J dropped 2; count of bases not matched to a gene: 9. The CDR3 has 15 amino acids. This CDR3 is CASSPYRLATYEQYF. For the CDR3, the DNA is TGCGCCAGCAGTCCTTACCGACTAGCTACCTACGAGCAGTACTTC.

With respect to this clone: At one boundary the junction diverges from the germline segment, which might be a read error. The chain recombines TRBV14 with TRBJ2-3; D is unresolved. Germline-derived CDR1 and CDR2 are SGHDN and FVKESK. This CDR3 spans 15 amino acids. CDR3 bases: TGTGCCAGCAGTCAAGGATGGATAAGCACAGATACGCAGTATTTT. Amino acid sequence: CASSQGWISTDTQYF.

The chain links TRBV10-1 to TRBJ2-1, with 10 nucleotides matching TRBD2. V trimming: 4 bases; J trimming: 6 bases; junction bases outside the gene matches: 15. The CDR3 loop spans 18 amino acids. In germline, CDR1 is WNHNN, CDR2 SYGVQD (reference sequence). Here the CDR3 DNA reads TGCGCCAGCAGTGCGGGGCTAGCGGGAGTTCTTTCGGGCAATGAGCAGTTCTTC. It translates to CASSAGLAGVLSGNEQFF.

The CDR3 protein is CASRVDAEETQYF. CDR3 DNA sequence: TGTGCCAGTAGGGTGGACGCGGAAGAGACCCAGTACTTC. V usage is TRBV19 and J usage is TRBJ2-5; D call uncertain. Per the germline V gene, CDR1 is LNHDA and CDR2 is SQIVND (reference sequence). V was shortened by 6 bases and J by 3 bases, with 11 bases between the two germline ends. The CDR3 extends over 13 amino acids.

This sequence joins TRBV19 and TRBJ2-1; the match to TRBD2 covers 8 bases. The CDR3 is 15 amino acids. With V trimmed by 0 bases and J by 7 bases, 5 bases remained unmatched. Per the germline V gene, CDR1 is LNHDA and CDR2 is SQIVND (reference sequence). DNA of the CDR3: TGTGCCAGTAGTATAGACCGGGAGGGCCCGAATGAGCAGTTCTTC. It encodes CASSIDREGPNEQFF.

CDR3 in amino acids: CASSQAPGTAANEQFF. CDR3 DNA sequence: TGCGCCAGCAGCCAAGCCCCCGGGACGGCAGCCAATGAGCAGTTCTTC. V usage is TRBV4-1 and J usage is TRBJ2-1; possibly TRBD1 or TRBD2 for D (5 bases each). The CDR3 consists of 16 residues. V lost 1 base, J lost 6 bases, and 16 bases lay in between. Germline V gene lookup returns CDR1 MGHRA and CDR2 YSYEKL.

This clone appeared a single time. The V call is TRBV13, the J call TRBJ2-2, with 8 nucleotides matching TRBD1. Trimming removed 1 base from V and 5 bases from J; junction bases left unmatched: 3. The CDR3 extends over 15 amino acids. Germline loops: CDR1 PRHDT, CDR2 FYEKMQ (reference sequence). The CDR3 is CASSLAQGATGELFF. The DNA of the CDR3 is TGTGCCAGCAGCTTAGCGCAGGGGGCGACCGGGGAGCTGTTTTTT. The variable domain in full, completed from reference TRBV13 and TRBJ2-2, reads AAGVIQSPRHLIKEKRETATLKCYPIPRHDTVYWYQQGPGQDPQFLISFYEKMQSDKGSIPDRFSAQQFSDYHSELNMSSLELGDSALYFCASSLAQGATGELFFGEGSRLTVL.

This sequence joins TRBV15 and TRBJ2-1; no firm D call. The CDR3 consists of 12 residues. Germline lookup yields CDR1 LNHNV and CDR2 YYDKDF (reference sequence). The V end was cut by 0 bases, the J end by 9 bases, with 6 bases between. Here the CDR3 reads CATSRDWTEQFF. The CDR3 bases are TGTGCCACCAGCAGAGATTGGACTGAGCAGTTCTTC.

About this clone itself: Other DNA sequences in the same sample also yield this CDR3. The V gene is TRBV19, the J gene TRBJ1-1; 8 nucleotides line up with TRBD1. The CDR3 spans 15 residues. The ends lost 1 base at V and 1 base at J; junction bases unmatched: 2. Per the germline V gene, CDR1 is LNHDA and CDR2 is SQIVND (reference sequence). The CDR3 loop is CASSIVGTGNTEAFF. The CDR3 nucleotides are TGTGCCAGTAGTATAGTCGGGACAGGGAACACTGAAGCTTTCTTT.